These 31 T cell receptor beta chains share one sample of origin, sequenced in a study of cytomegalovirus exposure and HLA in healthy donors listed by TCRdb under 2017. Library preparation used the immunoSEQ multiplex PCR assay. A mixture of 60 forward primers for TCR Vbeta segments and 13 reverse primers for TCR Jbeta segments was used in the multiplex PCR. Imported from immuneACCESS, the table was reduced by TCRdb to in-frame sequences with V and J called. These copies leave out some clones; in studies compared against another copy, an unresolved V gene accounts for under half, and the cause of the remainder is not known. For this sample there are approximately 160,000 clones; under 85% appear just once. Jointly, the top ten make up 4.1% of the sample. The sequenced sample consisted of PBMCs. These receptor sequences come from a man between 45 and 60 years old in good health and CMV-seropositive.

The V gene is TRBV5-1, the J gene TRBJ2-3; possible D gene TRBD1, 5 bases. Deletions cut 0 bases from V and 3 bases from J, with 11 bases between. Looked up from germline, CDR1 is SGHRS and CDR2 is YFSETQ. The CDR3 consists of 15 residues. The CDR3 spells CASSLGMAGTDTQYF. CDR3 sequence (DNA): TGCGCCAGCAGCTTGGGAATGGCAGGGACAGATACGCAGTATTTT. Full variable domain (remainder filled in from reference TRBV5-1 and TRBJ2-3): KAGVTQTPRYLIKTRGQQVTLSCSPISGHRSVSWYQQTPGQGLQFLFEYFSETQRNKGNFPGRFSGRQFSNSRSEMNVSTLELGDSALYLCASSLGMAGTDTQYFGPGTRLTVL.

J is TRBJ2-2 and V is TRBV6-6; tentatively, D is TRBD2 (6 bases). Trimming left V 8 bases short and J 5 bases short, with 15 bases between. The CDR3 is 14 amino acids. The germline gives CDR1 MNHNY, CDR2 SVGAGI (reference sequence). Here the CDR3 reads CASDLGGRTGELFF. DNA of the CDR3: TGTGCCAGCGATCTTGGGGGGAGGACCGGGGAGCTGTTTTTT.

This clone came up a few times. The chain couples TRBV5-5 to TRBJ1-5; 8 bases map to TRBD1. J was trimmed by 8 bases and V by 4 bases; bases with no gene match: 11. From germline, CDR1 is SGHKS and CDR2 YYEKEE (reference sequence). The length of the CDR3 is 15 residues. CDR3 DNA sequence: TGTGCCAGCAGCCACGCCACGGACAGGGCTGAGCCCCAGCATTTT. Translated, it gives CASSHATDRAEPQHF.

The V gene is TRBV5-6, the J gene TRBJ1-5; unclear D gene. The CDR3 contains 13 residues. Looked up from germline, CDR1 is SGHDT and CDR2 is YYEEEE. Trimming stripped 4 bases from V and 3 bases from J, with 8 bases between. CDR3 nucleotide sequence: TGTGCCAGCAGCCCGGGGAACAATCAGCCCCAGCATTTT. Encoded protein: CASSPGNNQPQHF.

V is TRBV6-1 and J is TRBJ2-2, with a tentative D call TRBD1 (6 bases). V lost 5 bases, J lost 6 bases, and 16 bases lay in between. The CDR3 consists of 15 residues. Germline-derived CDR1 and CDR2 are MNHNS and SASEGT. CDR3 DNA sequence: TGTGCCAGCAGTATCCTACAGGGTAGGGCCGGGGAGCTGTTTTTT. Protein: CASSILQGRAGELFF.

Concerning this clone: One end of the junction is discordant with germline, which a read error may explain. J is TRBJ2-7 and V is TRBV7-9, with D tentatively TRBD2 (5 bases). The CDR3 is 12 residues long. Germline V gene data show CDR1 as SEHNR and CDR2 as FQNEAQ (reference sequence). CDR3 protein: CSSSLGGLEQYF. DNA for the CDR3: TGTTCCAGCAGCTTAGGCGGGCTCGAGCAGTACTTC.

This chain joins TRBV7-8 and TRBJ1-2; tentatively, D is TRBD1 (5 bases). Trimming pared 5 bases from V and 3 bases from J, leaving 22 bases between. Germline values: CDR1 SGHVS, CDR2 FQNEAQ. The CDR3 has 17 amino acids. CDR3 nucleotide sequence: TGTGCCAGCAGCCCTGGGGGTGGAGGGTTGGACTACTATGGCTACACCTTC. It translates to CASSPGGGGLDYYGYTF.

This sequence joins TRBV30 and TRBJ1-6; unclear D gene. V lost 2 bases and J lost 3, with 11 bases in between. The CDR3 is 15 amino acids. Germline V gene lookup returns CDR1 GTSNPN and CDR2 SVGIG (reference sequence). CDR3 residues: CAWSRRVFYNSPLHF. CDR3 nucleotide sequence: TGTGCCTGGAGTAGGCGGGTTTTCTATAATTCACCCCTCCACTTT.

This chain connects TRBV28 to TRBJ1-4; tentatively, D is TRBD1 (6 bases). This CDR3 has 14 residues. The V and J ends lost 2 bases and 8 bases respectively, with 12 bases between them. The V gene's germline CDR1 is MDHEN and CDR2 SYDVKM. The CDR3 DNA reads TGTGCCAGCAGTTTAGAGGGGGACCGGGAAAAACTGTTTTTT. It encodes CASSLEGDREKLFF.

V is TRBV7-3 and J is TRBJ2-3; D might be TRBD1 (5 bases). V shed 5 bases and J shed 6 bases, with 15 bases lying between them. Germline CDR1 reads SGHTA; CDR2 reads FQGTGA. This CDR3 has 14 amino acids. CDR3 DNA: TGTGCCAGCAGCCCCTACAAGGGGTCGGATACGCAGTATTTT. It specifies CASSPYKGSDTQYF.

The chain joins TRBV5-1 to TRBJ2-1; 10 bases are a match to TRBD2. V lost 0 bases and J lost 7; bases outside the gene matches: 7. Germline values: CDR1 SGHRS, CDR2 YFSETQ. The CDR3 is 16 amino acids. CDR3 sequence reads: CASSLGRAGGFNEQFF. The CDR3 bases are TGCGCCAGCAGCTTGGGAAGAGCGGGAGGGTTTAATGAGCAGTTCTTC. Using reference TRBV5-1 and TRBJ2-1 for the parts outside the CDR3, the full variable domain is KAGVTQTPRYLIKTRGQQVTLSCSPISGHRSVSWYQQTPGQGLQFLFEYFSETQRNKGNFPGRFSGRQFSNSRSEMNVSTLELGDSALYLCASSLGRAGGFNEQFFGPGTRLTVL.

This chain uses TRBV18 with TRBJ2-1; D is unresolved. Germline CDR1 and CDR2: KGHSH and LQKENI. V was pared by 6 bases and J by 3 bases, with 9 bases between. This CDR3 spans 13 amino acids. The CDR3 bases are TGTGCCAGCTCGACTGGCCTCTACAATGAGCAGTTCTTC. Amino acid sequence: CASSTGLYNEQFF.

V and J are TRBV27 and TRBJ2-1, with D possibly matching TRBD2 (5 bases). This CDR3 spans 12 amino acids. V lost 2 bases, J lost 14 bases, and 13 bases lay in between. Germline-derived CDR1 and CDR2 are MNHEY and SMNVEV (reference sequence). CDR3 residues: CASSLGPGNKFF. CDR3 coding DNA: TGTGCCAGCAGTTTAGGCCCCGGGAACAAGTTCTTC.

The V and J genes are TRBV19 and TRBJ1-4; D ambiguous. Trimming left V 3 bases short and J 2 bases short, with 13 bases between. The CDR3 runs to 16 residues. Germline V CDR1 and CDR2: LNHDA, SQIVND (reference sequence). CDR3 sequence (DNA): TGTGCCAGTAGTATCGCGCGGGGTTCCACTAATGAAAAACTGTTTTTT. Translation: CASSIARGSTNEKLFF.

The chain combines TRBV5-1 with TRBJ2-1; D uncertain. Trimming shortened V by 0 bases and J by 0 bases, and 7 bases separated the two germline ends. The CDR3 is 15 amino acids. CDR1 and CDR2 from the germline V gene are SGHRS and YFSETQ. This CDR3 is CASSLDSGSYNEQFF. The CDR3 DNA reads TGCGCCAGCAGCTTGGACTCTGGCTCCTACAATGAGCAGTTCTTC.

Turning to this clone: The junction does not match germline at one end; this may be a read error. This sequence joins TRBV15 and TRBJ2-5; 11 bases fit TRBD1. The length of the CDR3 is 17 residues. Germline V gives CDR1 LNHNV, CDR2 YYDKDF (reference sequence). CDR3 nucleotide sequence: TGTGCCGCCAGCGCAGGATACTCCGGGACAGGGGGAGAGACCCAGTACTTC. It translates to CAASAGYSGTGGETQYF.

The V gene is TRBV4-2, the J gene TRBJ2-5; TRBD1 matches at 7 bases. The ends lost 4 bases at V and 11 bases at J; junction bases unmatched: 7. Germline V gene lookup returns CDR1 LGHNA and CDR2 YNFKEQ. CDR3 length: 12 amino acids. CDR3 residues: CASSPIQGEQYF. The CDR3 nucleotides read TGTGCCAGCAGCCCCATTCAGGGGGAGCAGTACTTC.

The chain couples TRBV4-1 to TRBJ2-3; TRBD2 matches at 11 bases. The germline gives CDR1 MGHRA, CDR2 YSYEKL. V trimming: 4 bases; J trimming: 0 bases; junction bases outside the gene matches: 12. This CDR3 spans 19 amino acids. As DNA, the CDR3 is TGCGCCAGCAGCCTCCGAACTGCTAGCGGGGGGCCTAGCACAGATACGCAGTATTTT. It specifies CASSLRTASGGPSTDTQYF.

The genes are TRBV28 and TRBJ1-2, with D maybe TRBD1 (6 bases). The germline CDR1 and CDR2 sequences are MDHEN and SYDVKM. Trimming left V 5 bases short and J 14 bases short, with 18 bases between. The CDR3 has 12 residues. For the CDR3, the DNA is TGTGCCAGCAGTCCCGGGGGGGCAGGGACTACCTTC. This encodes CASSPGGAGTTF.

This clone has only one observation. The CDR3 region has the DNA TGTGCCAGCAATACGGGGGGCCACACAGATACGCAGTATTTT. It yields the protein CASNTGGHTDTQYF. V and J are TRBV6-5 and TRBJ2-3; weak D call: TRBD2 (7 bases). The CDR3 loop spans 14 amino acids. The germline V gene has CDR1 MNHEY and CDR2 SVGAGI. The ends were cut back, 7 bases at V and 2 bases at J, with 13 bases in the middle.

The chain employs TRBV9 and TRBJ2-1; weak D call: TRBD2 (6 bases). Trimming shortened V by 4 bases and J by 5 bases, and 19 bases separated the two germline ends. The CDR3 runs 16 residues. The germline gives CDR1 SGDLS, CDR2 YYNGEE. CDR3 loop: CASSTGTGYKHNEQFF. The CDR3 nucleotides read TGTGCCAGCAGCACCGGGACTGGCTATAAACACAATGAGCAGTTCTTC.

V and J are TRBV7-9 and TRBJ2-1; 10 bases map to TRBD1. With V trimmed by 3 bases and J by 10 bases, 9 bases remained unmatched. This CDR3 is built from 15 residues. Germline CDR1 and CDR2: SEHNR and FQNEAQ (reference sequence). The CDR3 loop reads CASSFTGTGVREQFF. The CDR3 DNA reads as TGTGCCAGCAGCTTCACCGGGACAGGGGTACGGGAGCAGTTCTTC.

The rearrangement joins TRBV30 to TRBJ1-4; TRBD1 might be the D (6 bases). The CDR3 runs to 11 residues. The germline CDR1 and CDR2 sequences are GTSNPN and SVGIG (reference sequence). V lost 8 bases and J 6 bases, leaving 10 bases between the germline ends. For the CDR3, the DNA is TGTGCCGGAAGGACAGATGAAAAACTGTTTTTT. It codes for CAGRTDEKLFF.

The rearrangement links TRBV7-2 to TRBJ2-5, with a tentative D call TRBD2 (6 bases). CDR3 length: 15 residues. The V end lost 4 bases, the J end lost 5 bases, and 17 bases lay between the germline ends. The germline V gene has CDR1 SGHTA and CDR2 FQGNSA. This chain's CDR3 is CASSSGTGSMETQYF. The CDR3 DNA sequence: TGTGCCAGCAGCTCCGGGACTGGTTCCATGGAGACCCAGTACTTC.

The rearrangement links TRBV28 to TRBJ2-3, with a weak D call TRBD1 (7 bases). The CDR3 is made up of 17 amino acids. The germline V gene encodes CDR1 MDHEN and CDR2 SYDVKM. The V end was cut by 2 bases, the J end by 0 bases, with 15 bases between. CDR3 DNA sequence: TGTGCCAGCAGTTTACCCCTGACAGGGACTAGCACAGATACGCAGTATTTT. It codes for CASSLPLTGTSTDTQYF.

This clone was counted a single time. The chain uses TRBV19 and TRBJ2-1; 10 bases match TRBD2. Trimming took 5 bases from V and 4 from J; bases not matched to a gene: 11. Germline values: CDR1 LNHDA, CDR2 SQIVND (reference sequence). The CDR3 is made up of 17 amino acids. The CDR3 DNA reads as TGTGCCAGTAGTCCTATGACTAGCGGGTCGACTTACAATGAGCAGTTCTTC. Protein: CASSPMTSGSTYNEQFF.

The rearrangement uses TRBV15 and TRBJ1-3; D is unclear. Between the trimmed V and J ends, which lost 1 base and 4 bases, there was a span of 8 bases. CDR3 length equals 14 residues. Germline CDR1 reads LNHNV; CDR2 reads YYDKDF (reference sequence). The CDR3 here is CATSRAVSGNTIYF. DNA of the CDR3: TGTGCCACCAGCAGAGCCGTTTCGGGAAACACCATATATTTT.

DNA for the CDR3: TGCGCCAGCAGCTCGGATTTGGGGGAGGGGTCAGATACGCAGTATTTT. Translated: CASSSDLGEGSDTQYF. This chain connects TRBV5-1 to TRBJ2-3; TRBD2 matches 7 bases. V lost 3 bases, J lost 4 bases, and 11 bases stayed unmatched. In germline, CDR1 is SGHRS, CDR2 YFSETQ. The CDR3 runs 16 residues.

The V call is TRBV4-3, the J call TRBJ2-1; 12 bases line up with TRBD2. CDR1 and CDR2 (germline): LGHNA, YSLEER. This CDR3 has 16 amino acids. The V gene end was trimmed by 0 bases and the J gene end by 6 bases; junction bases not matched to a gene: 3. The CDR3 loop is CASSQEWTSGVNEQFF. The CDR3 DNA is TGCGCCAGCAGCCAAGAGTGGACTAGCGGGGTCAATGAGCAGTTCTTC.

This clone has a handful of counts. The chain uses TRBV5-1 and TRBJ2-3, with 8 bases fitting TRBD1. Germline CDR1 and CDR2: SGHRS and YFSETQ. This CDR3 has 14 residues. V shed 4 bases, J shed 5 bases, and the junction held 6 bases outside the gene matches. The CDR3 coding sequence is TGCGCCAGCAGCCGGACTACAGGGGGAGATACGCAGTATTTT. Amino acid sequence: CASSRTTGGDTQYF. The full variable domain, its missing parts supplied by reference TRBV5-1 and TRBJ2-3, is KAGVTQTPRYLIKTRGQQVTLSCSPISGHRSVSWYQQTPGQGLQFLFEYFSETQRNKGNFPGRFSGRQFSNSRSEMNVSTLELGDSALYLCASSRTTGGDTQYFGPGTRLTVL.

This clone came up a few times. The CDR3 DNA reads as TGTGCCAGCAGCCTTCTCGCGGGGGGCGGCGATGAGCAGTTCTTC. This codes for CASSLLAGGGDEQFF. J is TRBJ2-1 and V is TRBV4-2, with 8 bases matching TRBD2. V trimming: 4 bases; J trimming: 8 bases; junction bases outside the gene matches: 10. Germline lookup yields CDR1 LGHNA and CDR2 YNFKEQ. The CDR3 is 15 residues long.